Following are 7 T cell receptor beta chains from one sample sequenced in a study of regulatory T cells in long-lasting Graves disease. Time point described: newly diagnosed GD, antithyroid drugs for less than 3 months. Construction of the TCR library relied on RNA isolated from PBMCs. To make TCR beta libraries, researchers used iRepertoire HTBI primers and Arm-PCR of CDR3 regions. TCRdb redid the calling of the multiplex PCR reads with MiXCR, one entry per CDR3 protein. This sample carries a few hundred thousand distinct CDR3 sequences, around 15% of them seen once, and the ten largest clones take around 20%. The same specimen was also included in a second study, on T cells in Graves' hyperthyroidism and ophthalmopathy.

The sample here was peripheral blood mononuclear cells (PBMCs), taken at new diagnosis, from a patient treated with antithyroid drugs. The receptor set was obtained from a woman younger than 30 with Graves disease.

This clonotype was seen at least ten times. The V gene is TRBV3-1, the J gene TRBJ2-3, with 7 bases that match TRBD1. CDR1 and CDR2 (germline): LGHDT, YNNKEL (reference sequence). J gave up 0 bases and V 4 bases, and 4 bases lay outside the gene matches. The CDR3 is 15 amino acids. CDR3 DNA sequence: TGTGCCAGCAGCCGGACAGGACGGAGCACAGATACGCAGTATTTT. Translation: CASSRTGRSTDTQYF.

This clonotype has at least ten counts. At one boundary the junction diverges from the germline segment, which might be a read error. V and J are TRBV7-7 and TRBJ2-1; possibly TRBD1 or TRBD2 for D (5 bases each). Germline V CDR1 and CDR2: SSHAT, FNYEAQ (reference sequence). The CDR3 runs to 14 residues. The CDR3 bases are TGTGCTAGCAGCTTGTACGGGACCAACAATGAGCAGTTCTTC. As protein: CASSLYGTNNEQFF.

In this sample, this clonotype turned up many times. The chain recombines TRBV20-1 with TRBJ2-1; 10 bases match TRBD2. CDR1 is DFQATT and CDR2 is SNEGSKA in the germline V gene (reference sequence). V shed 6 bases and J 5 bases; nucleotides not matched to a gene: 4. This CDR3 spans 13 amino acids. The CDR3 nucleotides are TGCAGTGCGCGACTAGCGGGCAACAATGAGCAGTTCTTC. Its protein is CSARLAGNNEQFF.

About this clonotype itself: It may be a read error: a sequence one base away is much more abundant. It is likely a read error, because the conserved phenylalanine at the end of the CDR3 is missing. CDR3 nucleotides: TGCAGTGCAGACGACAGTTTGAACACTGAAGCTTTCTTG. It encodes CSADDSLNTEAFL. The chain recombines TRBV20-1 with TRBJ1-1; possible D gene TRBD1, 5 bases. Germline V gives CDR1 DFQATT, CDR2 SNEGSKA (reference sequence). The CDR3 consists of 13 residues. V dropped 6 bases and J dropped 0 bases, with 11 bases sitting between them.

This clonotype has at least ten counts. The chain recombines TRBV7-8 with TRBJ2-7, with D perhaps assigned TRBD1 or TRBD2 (5 bases each). Trimming stripped 0 bases from V and 4 bases from J, with 13 bases between. Per the germline V gene, CDR1 is SGHVS and CDR2 is FQNEAQ. The length of the CDR3 is 15 residues. CDR3 sequence reads: CASSLAVGAEYEQYF. Here the CDR3 DNA reads TGTGCCAGCAGCTTAGCTGTCGGGGCGGAATACGAGCAGTACTTC.

There are many counts of this clonotype. This chain connects TRBV7-9 to TRBJ2-1; a possible D gene is TRBD1 (5 bases). This CDR3 comprises 16 residues. CDR1 is SEHNR and CDR2 is FQNEAQ in the germline V gene (reference sequence). Trimming pared 1 base from V and 12 bases from J, leaving 22 bases between. CDR3 amino acids: CASSLGSWTPSSVQFF. CDR3 bases: TGTGCCAGCAGCTTAGGTAGTTGGACACCGTCCTCTGTGCAGTTCTTC.

This clonotype was detected many times. The chain has TRBV3-1 and TRBJ1-4, with D maybe TRBD1 (6 bases). The V gene's germline CDR1 is LGHDT and CDR2 YNNKEL (reference sequence). There are 16 residues in the CDR3. V was pared by 4 bases and J by 7 bases, with 19 bases between. The CDR3 region has the DNA TGTGCCAGCAGCCCTCCCGGGACACCGTGGGGTGAAAAACTGTTTTTT. Protein product: CASSPPGTPWGEKLFF.